This is a list of T cell receptor beta chains from one sample in a study of T cell repertoires in cytomegalovirus infection. These TCRs' antigens remain unknown. TCRdb passed the reads through MiXCR, listing each CDR3 protein once. Found here are more than 95,000 distinct CDR3 sequences, around 30% of them singletons; the top ten hold roughly 50%. The sequencing here drew on CD8+ T cells from cultured PBMCs, taken from culture after CMV antigen stimulation. Every receptor here comes from a human donor in good health (CMV status not recorded). Some clones in this sample may be carry-over from other donors' samples. The CDR3 runs from the conserved cysteine through the conserved F or W. Each record gives: J gene, V gene, clone size, D gene, CDR3 DNA, CDR3 protein. A D gene is named only where the DNA matches it firmly. Clone size, where shown, is once, few, many, or a class for clones that have expanded.

j_call: TRBJ1-4
v_call: TRBV4-1
clone_size: few
d_call: TRBD1
cdr3_nt: TGCGCCAGCAGCCAAGTTAAGGGGCAGGGGGCGCGATTTGAAAAACTGTTTTTT
cdr3_aa: CASSQVKGQGARFEKLFF

j_call: TRBJ2-7
v_call: TRBV24-1
clone_size: -
d_call: -
cdr3_nt: TGTGCCACTTGGGGTCCTCCCCTCTGCGAGCAGTACTTC
cdr3_aa: CATWGPPLCEQYF

j_call: TRBJ1-1
v_call: TRBV7-6
clone_size: -
d_call: -
cdr3_nt: TGTGCCAGCAGCTTCTTCGGTGAAGCTTTCTTT
cdr3_aa: CASSFFGEAFF

j_call: TRBJ1-2
v_call: TRBV6-2/TRBV6-3
clone_size: once
d_call: -
cdr3_nt: TGTGCCAGCAGTTACTTGGACGGCAACAAGGATGGCTACACCTTC
cdr3_aa: CASSYLDGNKDGYTF

j_call: TRBJ1-2
v_call: TRBV19
clone_size: once
d_call: -
cdr3_nt: TGTGCCAGTAGTAGGGCAGAGCCGTATGGCTACACCTTC
cdr3_aa: CASSRAEPYGYTF

j_call: TRBJ2-3
v_call: TRBV7-8
clone_size: -
d_call: TRBD2
cdr3_nt: TGTGCCAGCAGCTTAGCGACTAGCGGGGCGATGGATACGCAGTATTTT
cdr3_aa: CASSLATSGAMDTQYF

j_call: TRBJ2-1
v_call: TRBV7-2
clone_size: -
d_call: -
cdr3_nt: TGTGCCAGCAGCTCGGGGGATCAGGAGTCGCACCTGCCGTACAATGAGCAGTTCTTC
cdr3_aa: CASSSGDQESHLPYNEQFF

j_call: TRBJ2-7
v_call: TRBV15
clone_size: -
d_call: TRBD2
cdr3_nt: TGTGCCACCAGCAGAGATCGGGGAGGGTCACGCTACGAGCAGTACTTC
cdr3_aa: CATSRDRGGSRYEQYF

j_call: TRBJ1-1
v_call: TRBV12-3/TRBV12-4
clone_size: few
d_call: -
cdr3_nt: TGTGCCAGCAGCTTAATCCGGGGTGGGTTCACTGAAGCTTTCTTT
cdr3_aa: CASSLIRGGFTEAFF

j_call: TRBJ2-7
v_call: TRBV20-1
clone_size: -
d_call: -
cdr3_nt: TGCAGTGCTGTAGAGTACGAGCAGTACTTC
cdr3_aa: CSAVEYEQYF

j_call: TRBJ2-7
v_call: TRBV2
clone_size: -
d_call: -
cdr3_nt: TGTGCCAGCAGTGACAGGACAACCTACGAGCAGTACTTC
cdr3_aa: CASSDRTTYEQYF

j_call: TRBJ1-5
v_call: TRBV19
clone_size: -
d_call: -
cdr3_nt: TGTGCCACCCGAATCCACAGGGATAGCAATCAGCCCCAGCATTTT
cdr3_aa: CATRIHRDSNQPQHF

j_call: TRBJ1-2
v_call: TRBV20-1
clone_size: -
d_call: -
cdr3_nt: TGCAGTGCTATACAGATTACAGAAGACTATGGCTACACCTTC
cdr3_aa: CSAIQITEDYGYTF

j_call: TRBJ2-1
v_call: TRBV15
clone_size: -
d_call: TRBD1
cdr3_nt: TGTGCCACCAGTCCAACAGGGGTGTCTATATCCTACAATGAGCAGTTCTTC
cdr3_aa: CATSPTGVSISYNEQFF

j_call: TRBJ2-1
v_call: TRBV7-9
clone_size: many
d_call: -
cdr3_nt: TGTGCCAGCAGCCGAACCAGCGGACAAGCCTACAATGAGCAGTTCTTC
cdr3_aa: CASSRTSGQAYNEQFF

j_call: TRBJ2-7
v_call: TRBV12-3/TRBV12-4
clone_size: -
d_call: -
cdr3_nt: TGTGCCAGCAGGGCCCAAGCTCCCGAGCAGTACTTC
cdr3_aa: CASRAQAPEQYF

j_call: TRBJ2-7
v_call: TRBV20-1
clone_size: -
d_call: TRBD1
cdr3_nt: TGCAGTGCTAGCCCCCCGGGACAGGGTTTCAACGAGCAGTACTTC
cdr3_aa: CSASPPGQGFNEQYF

j_call: TRBJ2-1
v_call: TRBV7-2
clone_size: many
d_call: -
cdr3_nt: TGTGCCAGCAGCGTCACCGGGTTGAGCTCCTACAATGAGCAGTTCTTC
cdr3_aa: CASSVTGLSSYNEQFF

j_call: TRBJ1-2
v_call: TRBV27
clone_size: -
d_call: -
cdr3_nt: TGTGCCAGCAGTTTATACCGGGGGTATGGCTACACCTTC
cdr3_aa: CASSLYRGYGYTF

j_call: TRBJ2-3
v_call: TRBV7-2
clone_size: many
d_call: TRBD2
cdr3_nt: TGTGCCAGCAGCTTGTGGCTAGCGGGGTTACCAGATACGCAGTATTTT
cdr3_aa: CASSLWLAGLPDTQYF

j_call: TRBJ2-5
v_call: TRBV7-6
clone_size: -
d_call: -
cdr3_nt: TGTGCCAGCAGCTCGAACCTCGGAGGGGCGGAGACCCAGTACTTC
cdr3_aa: CASSSNLGGAETQYF

j_call: TRBJ1-1
v_call: TRBV6-1
clone_size: -
d_call: -
cdr3_nt: TGTGCCAGCAGTGAAGCCCGACCCGCGAACACTGAAGCTTTCTTT
cdr3_aa: CASSEARPANTEAFF

j_call: TRBJ2-7
v_call: TRBV6-6
clone_size: -
d_call: -
cdr3_nt: TGTGCCAGCACCGGGCTAAAAGCCTACGAGCAGTACTTC
cdr3_aa: CASTGLKAYEQYF

j_call: TRBJ2-1
v_call: TRBV19
clone_size: few
d_call: -
cdr3_nt: TGTGCCGCCACCTCCAGCTCCTACAATGAGCAGTTCTTC
cdr3_aa: CAATSSSYNEQFF

j_call: TRBJ1-5
v_call: TRBV7-9
clone_size: once
d_call: -
cdr3_nt: TGTGCCAGCAGCGAATGGGGGACGGAATATAGCAATCAGCCCCAGCATTTT
cdr3_aa: CASSEWGTEYSNQPQHF

j_call: TRBJ1-1
v_call: TRBV6-2/TRBV6-3
clone_size: few
d_call: TRBD1
cdr3_nt: TGTGCCAGCAGTACCGACAGGGGCGACACTGAAGCTTTCTTT
cdr3_aa: CASSTDRGDTEAFF

j_call: TRBJ1-1
v_call: TRBV19
clone_size: -
d_call: TRBD1
cdr3_nt: TGTGCCAGTAGTATGGGACAGGCGAACACTGAAGCTTTCTTT
cdr3_aa: CASSMGQANTEAFF

j_call: TRBJ2-3
v_call: TRBV27
clone_size: many
d_call: -
cdr3_nt: TGCCCCACTCCCGTCGGCAGGCATGAACGCACAGATACGCAGTATTTT
cdr3_aa: CPTPVGRHERTDTQYF

j_call: TRBJ2-2
v_call: TRBV7-9
clone_size: once
d_call: TRBD2
cdr3_nt: TGTGCCAGCAGCCCGACTAGCGGGATCACCGGGGAGCTGTTTTTT
cdr3_aa: CASSPTSGITGELFF

j_call: TRBJ1-1
v_call: TRBV7-9
clone_size: few
d_call: -
cdr3_nt: TGTGCCAGCAGCTTATGGACGAACACTGAAGCTTTCTTT
cdr3_aa: CASSLWTNTEAFF

j_call: TRBJ1-2
v_call: TRBV20-1
clone_size: -
d_call: -
cdr3_nt: TGCAGTGCTAGAGACATCGTTTATGGCTACACCTTC
cdr3_aa: CSARDIVYGYTF

j_call: TRBJ1-5
v_call: TRBV10-3
clone_size: -
d_call: -
cdr3_nt: TGTGCCATCTGTGAGGGGGGTTTCGATCAGCCCCAGCATTTT
cdr3_aa: CAICEGGFDQPQHF

j_call: TRBJ2-3
v_call: TRBV27
clone_size: -
d_call: -
cdr3_nt: TGTGCCAGCAGGCTGCTTGAGGGCGATGGGGATACGCAGTATTTT
cdr3_aa: CASRLLEGDGDTQYF

j_call: TRBJ1-4
v_call: TRBV4-3
clone_size: -
d_call: -
cdr3_nt: TGCGCCAGCAACCAAGATCTTCGGGGCCTAAATGAAAAACTGTTTTTT
cdr3_aa: CASNQDLRGLNEKLFF

j_call: TRBJ2-1
v_call: TRBV7-9
clone_size: few
d_call: TRBD2
cdr3_nt: TGTGCCAGCAGCAGCATAGCGGGGGGGAACTACAATGAGCAGTTCTTC
cdr3_aa: CASSSIAGGNYNEQFF

j_call: TRBJ2-7
v_call: TRBV4-1
clone_size: -
d_call: TRBD2
cdr3_nt: TGCGCCAGCAGCCAACTAGCGGGGGAGACCTACGAGCAGTACTTC
cdr3_aa: CASSQLAGETYEQYF

j_call: TRBJ1-4
v_call: TRBV7-9
clone_size: -
d_call: TRBD1
cdr3_nt: TGTGCCAGCAGCCTGGAAACAGGGGGGACTAATGAAAAACTGTTTTTT
cdr3_aa: CASSLETGGTNEKLFF

j_call: TRBJ1-5
v_call: TRBV19
clone_size: few
d_call: TRBD1
cdr3_nt: TGTGCCAGTAGTATAGTTTTCGGGACAGGCAATCAGCCCCAGCATTTT
cdr3_aa: CASSIVFGTGNQPQHF

j_call: TRBJ2-1
v_call: TRBV4-1
clone_size: many
d_call: TRBD2
cdr3_nt: TGCGCCAGCAGCCAAGGGGAAGCGGGGGGCCAGCAGTTCTTC
cdr3_aa: CASSQGEAGGQQFF

j_call: TRBJ2-5
v_call: TRBV24-1
clone_size: -
d_call: -
cdr3_nt: TGTGCCACCAGTGATTTCAGAGGGGAGGTAGAGACCCAGTACTTC
cdr3_aa: CATSDFRGEVETQYF

j_call: TRBJ1-2
v_call: TRBV28
clone_size: -
d_call: -
cdr3_nt: TGTGCCAGCAGTTTAGGTCTCGGCTACACCTTC
cdr3_aa: CASSLGLGYTF

j_call: TRBJ1-5
v_call: TRBV5-5
clone_size: many
d_call: -
cdr3_nt: TGTGCCAGCAGCGCCCGGGAGAACAATCAGCCCCAGCATTTT
cdr3_aa: CASSARENNQPQHF

j_call: TRBJ2-1
v_call: TRBV12-5
clone_size: few
d_call: -
cdr3_nt: TGTGCTAGTGGTCCAGGCGACTATTCCTACAATGAGCAGTTCTTC
cdr3_aa: CASGPGDYSYNEQFF

j_call: TRBJ2-7
v_call: TRBV6-2/TRBV6-3
clone_size: many
d_call: TRBD1
cdr3_nt: TGTGCCAGCAGCTACGAGGGGGCGGCAAACGAGCAGTACTTC
cdr3_aa: CASSYEGAANEQYF

j_call: TRBJ2-1
v_call: TRBV19
clone_size: -
d_call: TRBD2
cdr3_nt: TGTGCCAGTTACGGGGGGTACAATGAGCAGTTCTTC
cdr3_aa: CASYGGYNEQFF

j_call: TRBJ1-5
v_call: TRBV5-6
clone_size: -
d_call: -
cdr3_nt: TGTGCCAGCACCCTATCGACAGGACCTAGCAATCAGCCCCAGCATTTT
cdr3_aa: CASTLSTGPSNQPQHF

j_call: TRBJ2-5
v_call: TRBV28
clone_size: few
d_call: TRBD2
cdr3_nt: TGTGCCAGCAATGTGGGGGGGCAAGAGACCCAGTACTTC
cdr3_aa: CASNVGGQETQYF

j_call: TRBJ2-5
v_call: TRBV7-2
clone_size: -
d_call: TRBD2
cdr3_nt: TGTGCCAGCAGTCAACCCCGTGGGGCTAGCGGGGAAAGGACCCAGTACTTC
cdr3_aa: CASSQPRGASGERTQYF

j_call: TRBJ2-5
v_call: TRBV7-9
clone_size: -
d_call: -
cdr3_nt: TGTGCCAGCAGAAATAGACTAGATGAGACCCAGTACTTC
cdr3_aa: CASRNRLDETQYF

j_call: TRBJ1-1
v_call: TRBV7-8
clone_size: few
d_call: -
cdr3_nt: TGTGCCAGCAGCGTACTCGGACGGACCATCTGGGCTTTCTTT
cdr3_aa: CASSVLGRTIWAFF